This T cell receptor (beta chain) derives from a study of T cell changes during pregnancy in multiple sclerosis. The protocol was immunoSEQ multiplex PCR, while the TCRdb copy is restricted to in-frame clones and leaves out a portion. The sample contains about 64,000 clones, 90% of which appear only once. CDR1 and CDR2 from the germline V gene are MNHNS and SASEGT. The CDR3 runs 15 residues. With V trimmed by 4 bases and J by 3 bases, 9 bases remained unmatched. This receptor was obtained from a female donor in good health, enrolled as a control in a pregnancy study. This material consisted of peripheral blood, taken in the third trimester of pregnancy. The chain has TRBV6-1 and TRBJ2-7, with 7 bases identical to TRBD2. CDR3 residues: CASSVGGAGDYEQYF. CDR3 DNA: TGTGCCAGCAGTGTTGGCGGGGCGGGGGACTACGAGCAGTACTTC.